One T cell receptor beta chain is described in this entry. Its antigen is not identified. The sample is drawn from a study of vaccination and CD4 T cells after COVID-19. Study background: Post-vaccine sample collection happened at a median of approximately 74 days after dose two, ranging 14 to 241. Findings and limits, study-wide: Convalescent patients' median share of reactive clones seen only post-vaccination was 70% to 90%.

This CDR3 is built from 14 residues. Germline-derived CDR1 and CDR2 are SNHLY and FYNNEI. Between the trimmed V and J ends, which lost 3 bases and 4 bases, there was a span of 10 bases. The study sequenced cultured CD4+ T cell DNA using the Oncomine TCR Beta short-read assay. Investigators obtained genomic DNA by extraction from cultured CD4+ T cells. One entry per CDR3 protein results from TCRdb running MiXCR on the PCR reads. Among some 16,000 distinct CDR3 sequences listed, 35% to 40% were seen once. The sample's treatment: roughly 10-day PBMC culture with coronavirus spike peptide pools or control peptides (ViraFEST assay). Positive PCR tests were logged from March through December 2020, ahead of US Alpha, Beta and Delta variants.

The sequence was obtained from a human donor who had recovered from COVID-19. The chain recombines TRBV2 with TRBJ1-5; D unclear. Sequenced material: CD4+ T cells from blood, cultured in vitro. CDR3 sequence: CASSESSPNQPQHF. CDR3 DNA: TGTGCCAGCAGTGAGTCCAGCCCAAATCAGCCCCAGCATTTT.